This T cell receptor (beta chain) emerged from a study of Graves' ophthalmopathy and Graves' hyperthyroidism. Whole-study context: Sampling took place at initial diagnosis, with peripheral blood obtained before any treatment. Points from the study as a whole: Blood shared most expanded thyroid clonotypes above 0.001 frequency. A 13-signature model separated ophthalmopathy from stable hyperthyroidism, about 91% sensitivity, approximately 84% specificity.

Trimming left V 4 bases short and J 6 bases short, with 14 bases between. The CDR3 spans 13 residues. Germline V lookup: CDR1 SGDLS, CDR2 YYNGEE. This clonotype was counted only a few times. Its antigen remains unknown. RNA transcripts yielded amplified TCR beta CDR3 regions. After a first-round RT-PCR with HTBI primers, a second-round multiplex PCR was run. TCRdb called the multiplex PCR reads again in MiXCR, with one record for every CDR3 protein. The top ten clones hold about 3.3% of a sample with more than 550,000 distinct CDR3 sequences, just over 40% of them seen once. An approximately 10 ml volume of fresh peripheral blood provided the PBMCs.

This TCR derives from an adult man with Graves' ophthalmopathy. This chain joins TRBV9 and TRBJ2-7; D remains ambiguous. The source material was peripheral blood. CDR3 DNA sequence: TGTGCCAGCAGCCCCCGTGATTTGGGCGAGCAGTACTTC. Residues: CASSPRDLGEQYF.